This TCR beta chain was captured in a study of T cell changes during pregnancy in multiple sclerosis. Method: immunoSEQ multiplex PCR; TCRdb's copy keeps in-frame clones and lacks some. The sample has several thousand clones, over 80% seen once. Per germline, CDR1 MNHEY and CDR2 SVGAGI. The length of the CDR3 is 14 residues. V was pared by 0 bases and J by 5 bases, with 1 base of the junction left unmatched. This clonotype originated in a female donor in good health, enrolled as a control in a pregnancy study. The rearrangement joins TRBV6-5 to TRBJ2-5; 9 positions agree with TRBD2. Sequencing was performed on CD8+ T cells from peripheral blood mononuclear cells, taken in the first trimester of pregnancy. The CDR3 DNA follows: TGTGCCAGCAGTTACTCGAGCGGGAGGGAGACCCAGTACTTC. Protein sequence: CASSYSSGRETQYF.